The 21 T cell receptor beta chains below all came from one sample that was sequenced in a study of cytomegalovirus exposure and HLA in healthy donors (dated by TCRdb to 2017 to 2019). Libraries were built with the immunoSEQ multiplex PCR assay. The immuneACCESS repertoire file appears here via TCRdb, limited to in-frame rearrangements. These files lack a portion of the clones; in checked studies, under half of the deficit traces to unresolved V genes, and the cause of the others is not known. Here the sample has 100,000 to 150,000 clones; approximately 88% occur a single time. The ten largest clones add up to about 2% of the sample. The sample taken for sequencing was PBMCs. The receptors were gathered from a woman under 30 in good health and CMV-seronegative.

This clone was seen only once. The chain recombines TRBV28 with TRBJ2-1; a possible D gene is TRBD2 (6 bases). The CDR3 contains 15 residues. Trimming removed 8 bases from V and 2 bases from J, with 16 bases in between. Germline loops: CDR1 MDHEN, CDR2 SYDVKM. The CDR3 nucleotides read TGTGCCAGCCTAGGGTGGGGGGTGGCCTACAATGAGCAGTTCTTC. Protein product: CASLGWGVAYNEQFF.

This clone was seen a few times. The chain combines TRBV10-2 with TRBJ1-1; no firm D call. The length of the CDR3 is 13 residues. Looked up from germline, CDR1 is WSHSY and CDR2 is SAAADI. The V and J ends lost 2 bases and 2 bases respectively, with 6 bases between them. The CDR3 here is CASSEVLNTEAFF. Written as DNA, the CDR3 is TGCGCCAGCAGTGAGGTCTTAAACACTGAAGCTTTCTTT.

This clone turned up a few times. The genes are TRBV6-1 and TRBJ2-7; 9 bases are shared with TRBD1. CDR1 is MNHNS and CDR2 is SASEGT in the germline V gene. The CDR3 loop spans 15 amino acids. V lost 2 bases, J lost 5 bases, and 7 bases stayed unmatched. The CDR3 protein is CASSELGQGSDEQYF. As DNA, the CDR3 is TGTGCCAGCAGTGAACTGGGACAGGGAAGCGACGAGCAGTACTTC.

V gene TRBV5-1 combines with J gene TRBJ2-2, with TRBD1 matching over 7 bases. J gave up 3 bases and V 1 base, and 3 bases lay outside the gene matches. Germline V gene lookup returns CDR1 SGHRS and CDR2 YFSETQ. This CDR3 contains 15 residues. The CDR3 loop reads CASSLWGTDTGELFF. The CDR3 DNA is TGCGCCAGCAGCTTGTGGGGGACAGACACCGGGGAGCTGTTTTTT.

CDR3 in amino acids: CASSRSLAGDSTDTQYF. CDR3 sequence (DNA): TGTGCCAGCAGCCGGAGTCTAGCGGGAGACTCCACAGATACGCAGTATTTT. The V and J genes are TRBV5-6 and TRBJ2-3; 10 bases fit TRBD2. Germline V gene sequence: CDR1 SGHDT, CDR2 YYEEEE. V dropped 4 bases and J dropped 2; count of bases not matched to a gene: 10. The CDR3 is 17 residues long.

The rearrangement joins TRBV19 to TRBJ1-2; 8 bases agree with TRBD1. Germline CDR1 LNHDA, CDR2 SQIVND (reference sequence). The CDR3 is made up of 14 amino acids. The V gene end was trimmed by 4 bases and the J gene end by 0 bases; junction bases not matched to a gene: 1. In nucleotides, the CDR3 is TGTGCCAGTAGTAAGGACAGGGCTAACTATGGCTACACCTTC. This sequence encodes CASSKDRANYGYTF.

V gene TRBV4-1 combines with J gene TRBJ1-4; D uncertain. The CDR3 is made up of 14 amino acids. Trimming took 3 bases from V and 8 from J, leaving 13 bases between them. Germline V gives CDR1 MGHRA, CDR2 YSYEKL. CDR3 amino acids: CASSHRSTAEKLFF. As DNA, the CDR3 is TGCGCCAGCAGCCATCGTAGTACCGCGGAAAAACTGTTTTTT.

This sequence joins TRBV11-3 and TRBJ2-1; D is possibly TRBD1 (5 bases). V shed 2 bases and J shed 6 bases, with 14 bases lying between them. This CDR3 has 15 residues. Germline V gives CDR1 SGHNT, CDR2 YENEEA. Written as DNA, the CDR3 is TGTGCCAGCAGCTTAATGAACAGGTTGTTCAATGAGCAGTTCTTC. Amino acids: CASSLMNRLFNEQFF.

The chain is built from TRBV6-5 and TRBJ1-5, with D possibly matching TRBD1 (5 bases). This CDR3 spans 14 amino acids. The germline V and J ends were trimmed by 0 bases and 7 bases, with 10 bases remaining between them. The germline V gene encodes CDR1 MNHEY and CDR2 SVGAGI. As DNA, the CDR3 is TGTGCCAGCAGTTACTCGTCCCGGGGGCAGCCCCAGCATTTT. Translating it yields CASSYSSRGQPQHF.

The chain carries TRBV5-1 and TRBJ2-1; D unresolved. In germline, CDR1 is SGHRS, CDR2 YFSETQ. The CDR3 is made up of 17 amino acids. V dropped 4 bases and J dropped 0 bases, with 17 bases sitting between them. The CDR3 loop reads CASSPTFGGSSYNEQFF. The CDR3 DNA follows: TGCGCCAGCAGCCCCACCTTTGGCGGCAGCTCCTACAATGAGCAGTTCTTC.

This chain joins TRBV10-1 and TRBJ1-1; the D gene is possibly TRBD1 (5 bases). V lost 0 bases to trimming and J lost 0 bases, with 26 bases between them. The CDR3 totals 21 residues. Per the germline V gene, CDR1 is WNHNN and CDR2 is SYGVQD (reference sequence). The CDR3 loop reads CASSESTRRGRLKIMNTEAFF. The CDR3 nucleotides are TGCGCCAGCAGTGAGTCGACTCGAAGGGGTCGGCTTAAAATAATGAACACTGAAGCTTTCTTT.

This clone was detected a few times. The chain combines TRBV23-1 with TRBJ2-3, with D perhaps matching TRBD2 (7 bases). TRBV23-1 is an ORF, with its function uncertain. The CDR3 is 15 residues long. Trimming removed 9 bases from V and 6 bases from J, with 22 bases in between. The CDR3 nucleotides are TGCGCCAGGGGGGGAGGGACAAATTCCGCCGATACGCAGTATTTT. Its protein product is CARGGGTNSADTQYF.

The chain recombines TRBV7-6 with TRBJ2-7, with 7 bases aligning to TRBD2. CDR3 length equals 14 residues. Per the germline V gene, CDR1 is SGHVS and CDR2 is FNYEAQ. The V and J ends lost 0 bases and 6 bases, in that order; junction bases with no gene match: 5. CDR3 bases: TGTGCCAGCAGCTTAGCGGCCAGGGAGGGCGAGCAGTACTTC. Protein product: CASSLAAREGEQYF. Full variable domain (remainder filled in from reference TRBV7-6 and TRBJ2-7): GAGVSQSPRYKVTKRGQDVALRCDPISGHVSLYWYRQALGQGPEFLTYFNYEAQQDKSGLPNDRFSAERPEGSISTLTIQRTEQRDSAMYRCASSLAAREGEQYFGPGTRLTVT.

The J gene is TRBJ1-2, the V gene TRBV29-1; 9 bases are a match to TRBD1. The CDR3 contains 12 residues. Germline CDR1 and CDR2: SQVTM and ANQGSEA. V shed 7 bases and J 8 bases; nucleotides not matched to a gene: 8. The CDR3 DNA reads TGCAGCGCCCAGGGACAGGGTGAGGGCTACACCTTC. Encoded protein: CSAQGQGEGYTF.

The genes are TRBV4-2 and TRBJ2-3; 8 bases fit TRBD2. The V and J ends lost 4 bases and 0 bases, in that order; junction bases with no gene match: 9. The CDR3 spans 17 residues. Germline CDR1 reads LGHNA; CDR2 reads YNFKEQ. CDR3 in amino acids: CASSRREGPPSTDTQYF. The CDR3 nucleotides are TGTGCCAGCAGCCGCCGGGAGGGACCTCCTAGCACAGATACGCAGTATTTT.

The CDR3 DNA is TGTGCCAGCAGTTACTTCGGGCCCGGGGGGGGTGCTGAAGCTTTCTTT. Protein sequence: CASSYFGPGGGAEAFF. This chain links TRBV6-5 with TRBJ1-1; D may be TRBD1 (5 bases). The V end was cut by 1 base, the J end by 6 bases, with 18 bases between. This CDR3 contains 16 residues. Germline assignment: CDR1 MNHEY and CDR2 SVGAGI.

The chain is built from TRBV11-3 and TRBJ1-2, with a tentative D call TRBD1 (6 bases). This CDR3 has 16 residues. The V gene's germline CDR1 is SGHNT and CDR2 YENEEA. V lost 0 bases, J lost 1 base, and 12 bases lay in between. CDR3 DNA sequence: TGTGCCAGCAGCTTAGAGGCGGGGGCCGGTAACTATGGCTACACCTTC. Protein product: CASSLEAGAGNYGYTF.

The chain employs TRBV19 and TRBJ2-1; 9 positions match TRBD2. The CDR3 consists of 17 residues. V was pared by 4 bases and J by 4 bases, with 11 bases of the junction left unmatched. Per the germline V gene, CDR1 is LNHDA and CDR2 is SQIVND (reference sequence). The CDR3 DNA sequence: TGTGCCAGTAGTACATCGGGACTAGCTGTAATTTACAATGAGCAGTTCTTC. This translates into CASSTSGLAVIYNEQFF.

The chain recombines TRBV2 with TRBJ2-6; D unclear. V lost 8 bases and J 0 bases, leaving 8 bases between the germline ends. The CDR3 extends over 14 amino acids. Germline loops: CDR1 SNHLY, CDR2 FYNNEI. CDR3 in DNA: TGTGCCAGCTTTACGGGCTCTGGGGCCAACGTCCTGACTTTC. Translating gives CASFTGSGANVLTF.

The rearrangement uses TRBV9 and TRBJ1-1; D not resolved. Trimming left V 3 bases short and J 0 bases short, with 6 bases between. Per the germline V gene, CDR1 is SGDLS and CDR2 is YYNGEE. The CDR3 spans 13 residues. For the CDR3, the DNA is TGTGCCAGCAGCGCGTACATGAACACTGAAGCTTTCTTT. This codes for CASSAYMNTEAFF.

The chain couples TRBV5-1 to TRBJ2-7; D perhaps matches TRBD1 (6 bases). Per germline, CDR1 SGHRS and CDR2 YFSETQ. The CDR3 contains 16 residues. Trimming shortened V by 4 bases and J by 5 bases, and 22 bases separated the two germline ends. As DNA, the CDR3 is TGCGCCAGCAGCCCAAAAACAGGGCTAAGGCCGAACGAGCAGTACTTC. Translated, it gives CASSPKTGLRPNEQYF.